The 3 T cell receptor beta chains below come from one sample, sequenced in a study of breast tumors, draining lymph nodes, adjacent tissues. TCRdb independently ran MiXCR on the multiplex PCR reads; one entry per CDR3 protein. Here the sample spans tens of thousands of distinct CDR3 sequences, 35% to 45% being singletons. Source material: breast tumor tissue. These receptors were collected from a female donor with breast cancer. Some clones in this sample may be carry-over from other donors' samples.

The V gene is TRBV27, the J gene TRBJ2-1, with 7 positions matching TRBD1. CDR1 and CDR2 from the germline V gene are MNHEY and SMNVEV (reference sequence). The CDR3 runs 15 residues. J gave up 5 bases and V 5 bases, and 9 bases lay outside the gene matches. The CDR3 sequence is CASSLQGIENNEQFF. The CDR3, as DNA: TGTGCCAGCAGTCTACAGGGGATTGAAAACAATGAGCAGTTCTTC.

By frequency in the sample, this clonotype is medium-sized (0.01 to 0.1%). The chain carries TRBV12-3 or TRBV12-4 and TRBJ1-5; perhaps TRBD1 as D (5 bases). The CDR3 has 13 residues. V lost 5 bases, J lost 7 bases, and 12 bases lay in between. CDR3 nucleotides: TGTGCCAGCAGTGTATCAGGGAGCCAGCCCCAGCATTTT. Protein product: CASSVSGSQPQHF.

This clonotype was seen at least ten times. The chain links TRBV5-6 to TRBJ1-4; 7 positions agree with TRBD1. The V gene's germline CDR1 is SGHDT and CDR2 YYEEEE. V shed 0 bases, J shed 12 bases, and the junction held 8 bases outside the gene matches. The CDR3 extends over 14 amino acids. The CDR3 DNA reads TGTGCCAGCAGCTTGGCGGGACAGATTTTGGAACTGTTTTTT. Translating it yields CASSLAGQILELFF.